One and the same sample provided the 6 T cell receptor beta chains below, sequenced in a study of beta chain features in type 1 diabetes. Investigators reverse transcribed all isolated RNA, so they sequenced expressed TCRB transcripts. Clones were sequenced by immunoSEQ multiplex PCR, and TCRdb holds only the in-frame ones, with some missing. Altogether under 400,000 clones are present, about 18% being singletons, with the ten largest covering 0.035% to 0.05%. Material for sequencing was naive CD4+ T cells from blood. All receptors come from a woman between 18 and 30 years old in good health.

This clone occurred once. The chain uses TRBV9 and TRBJ2-3; 7 bases fit TRBD1. The CDR3 covers 17 residues. V lost 1 base and J lost 3; bases outside the gene matches: 11. CDR1 SGDLS and CDR2 YYNGEE come from the germline V gene. CDR3 DNA: TGTGCCAGCAGCGTACGGACGGGCAGGGGGTTGACAGATACGCAGTATTTT. As protein: CASSVRTGRGLTDTQYF.

The chain recombines TRBV5-1 with TRBJ2-3, with 11 nucleotides matching TRBD1. The V segment lost 5 bases and the J segment 3 bases; nucleotides outside the gene matches: 8. The CDR3 loop spans 16 amino acids. Germline assignment: CDR1 SGHRS and CDR2 YFSETQ. CDR3 protein: CASSYGQGARTDTQYF. The CDR3 region has the DNA TGCGCCAGCAGTTACGGACAGGGGGCAAGAACAGATACGCAGTATTTT. Using reference TRBV5-1 and TRBJ2-3 for the parts outside the CDR3, the full variable domain is KAGVTQTPRYLIKTRGQQVTLSCSPISGHRSVSWYQQTPGQGLQFLFEYFSETQRNKGNFPGRFSGRQFSNSRSEMNVSTLELGDSALYLCASSYGQGARTDTQYFGPGTRLTVL.

The chain has TRBV4-1 and TRBJ2-3; no clear D. V lost 4 bases, J lost 0 bases, and 5 bases lay in between. The CDR3 spans 13 residues. From germline, CDR1 is MGHRA and CDR2 YSYEKL. The CDR3 spells CASSLGSTDTQYF. In DNA form, the CDR3 reads TGCGCCAGCAGCCTCGGGAGCACAGATACGCAGTATTTT.

This chain links TRBV20-1 with TRBJ2-1; tentatively, D is TRBD2 (6 bases). The CDR3 has 11 residues. Germline V gives CDR1 DFQATT, CDR2 SNEGSKA (reference sequence). V shed 3 bases and J shed 15 bases, with 15 bases lying between them. CDR3 sequence reads: CSARLSGRSFF. The CDR3 DNA sequence: TGCAGTGCTAGGCTTTCAGGGAGGTCGTTCTTC.

This clone was counted a single time. The chain combines TRBV19 with TRBJ2-7, with D maybe TRBD2 (5 bases). Trimming pared 7 bases from V and 5 bases from J, leaving 15 bases between. The CDR3 has 13 residues. Germline assignment: CDR1 LNHDA and CDR2 SQIVND (reference sequence). CDR3 nucleotides: TGTGCCAGTAACAGTCGGATTAGCGACGAGCAGTACTTC. The encoded protein is CASNSRISDEQYF.

This clone came up a few times. The chain is built from TRBV5-1 and TRBJ2-2, with a possible D match to TRBD2 (5 bases). V was pared by 0 bases and J by 6 bases, with 12 bases between. The CDR3 is 15 amino acids. Looked up from germline, CDR1 is SGHRS and CDR2 is YFSETQ. The CDR3 bases are TGCGCCAGCAGCTTGGTCCGGGGAAAGGCCGGGGAGCTGTTTTTT. Encoded protein: CASSLVRGKAGELFF.